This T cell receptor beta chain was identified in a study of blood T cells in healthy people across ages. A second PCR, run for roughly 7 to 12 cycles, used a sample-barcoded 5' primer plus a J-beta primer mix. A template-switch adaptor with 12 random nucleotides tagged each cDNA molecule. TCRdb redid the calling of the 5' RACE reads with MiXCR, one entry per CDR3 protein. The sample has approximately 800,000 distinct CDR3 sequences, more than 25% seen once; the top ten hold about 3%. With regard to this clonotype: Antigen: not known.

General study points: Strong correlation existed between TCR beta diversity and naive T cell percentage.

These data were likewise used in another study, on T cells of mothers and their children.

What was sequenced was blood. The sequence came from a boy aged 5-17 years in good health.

CDR3 nucleotide sequence: TGTGCCAGCAGTCCCTCTAGCGGGTTAGAGGGCAATGAGCAGTTCTTC. It codes for CASSPSSGLEGNEQFF. V and J are TRBV28 and TRBJ2-5, with TRBD2 matching 8 bases. Judging by the DNA end, TRBJ2-1 fits better; the J call may be wrong. The CDR3 covers 16 residues. CDR1 and CDR2 from the germline V gene are MDHEN and SYDVKM.